Listed below are T cell receptor beta chains from one sample, sequenced in a study of blood T cell repertoires in COVID-19. Some clones are missing from TCRdb's copy, which holds only in-frame ones; the method was immunoSEQ multiplex PCR. Counted here are roughly 90,000 clones, 80% occurring once; the ten biggest clones make up 10%. Sequences were obtained from peripheral blood. The receptors originated from a woman between 65 and 79 years old with acute or convalescent COVID-19. The CDR3 runs from the conserved cysteine through the conserved F or W. D genes are given only for firm matches. Size is omitted from some rows. Given values are once, few, many or a class for expanded clones.

>TRBV5-1|NA|TRBD1|TRBJ2-5
TGCGCCAGCACCTATGGGACAGCCCAAGAGACCCAGTACTTC
CASTYGTAQETQYF
>TRBV28|NA|TRBD1|TRBJ1-4
TGTGCCAGCACCCTGGACAGGCCTCGTGAAAAACTGTTTTTT
CASTLDRPREKLFF
>TRBV5-1|NA|NA|TRBJ2-1
TGCGCCAGCAGCTTGGAGGCCAGGGGTCGTCCCTCCTACAATGAGCAGTTCTTC
CASSLEARGRPSYNEQFF
>TRBV19|few|NA|TRBJ2-2
TGTGCCAGCCAAGGGGGTTTCGGGGAGCTGTTTTTT
CASQGGFGELFF
>TRBV2|NA|TRBD2|TRBJ2-1
TGTGCCAGCAGTGAACCTACTAGCGGGAGGACCACCTCCTACAATGAGCAGTTCTTC
CASSEPTSGRTTSYNEQFF
>TRBV6-2/TRBV6-3|NA|NA|TRBJ1-1
TGTGCCAGCAGTTACGGGAGTAGCACTGAAGCTTTCTTT
CASSYGSSTEAFF
>TRBV27|NA|TRBD1|TRBJ1-2
TGTGCCAGCACCAAGACAGGGGGCGCATATGGCTACACCTTC
CASTKTGGAYGYTF
>TRBV3-1/TRBV3-2|NA|TRBD1|TRBJ2-7
TGTGCCAGCAGCCAAGATCCCCCACAGGGGGGATCCGAGCAGTACTTC
CASSQDPPQGGSEQYF
>TRBV3-1/TRBV3-2|NA|TRBD1|TRBJ1-2
TGTGCCAGCAGCCGGACAGGCTACTATGGCTACACCTTC
CASSRTGYYGYTF
>TRBV9|once|NA|TRBJ1-6
TGTGCCAGCAGCGCAGACCACGCAGGGGACTCACCCCTCCACTTT
CASSADHAGDSPLHF
>TRBV4-2|few|NA|TRBJ1-1
TGTGCCAGCAGCCAAGGGACTTACAACACTGAAGCTTTCTTT
CASSQGTYNTEAFF
>TRBV4-1|NA|TRBD1|TRBJ1-1
TGCGCCAGCAGCCAAGAAAGACAGGGAAACACTGAAGCTTTCTTT
CASSQERQGNTEAFF
>TRBV6-5|NA|TRBD1|TRBJ1-2
TGTGCCAGCACGCAGCTGGTAACAGGGGATTGGGGCTACACCTTC
CASTQLVTGDWGYTF
>TRBV5-1|NA|NA|TRBJ2-1
TGCGCCAGCAGCTTGGTCCAGGGAGGCTCCTACAATGAGCAGTTCTTC
CASSLVQGGSYNEQFF
>TRBV5-4|NA|TRBD2|TRBJ2-1
TGTGCCAGCAGGCCCGAACTAGCGGGGATTACAAATGAGCAGTTCTTC
CASRPELAGITNEQFF
>TRBV28|NA|TRBD1|TRBJ1-6
TGTGCCAGCAGTTCACGGGACAGAGATTCACCCCTCCACTTT
CASSSRDRDSPLHF
>TRBV11-2|NA|TRBD1|TRBJ1-2
TGTGCCAGCAGCGGGGACAGGATAGGCGGCTACACCTTC
CASSGDRIGGYTF
>TRBV3-1/TRBV3-2|NA|NA|TRBJ1-5
TGTGCCAGCAGCCTCCGGGAGAGTCAGCCCCAGCATTTT
CASSLRESQPQHF
>TRBV18|NA|NA|TRBJ2-7
TGTGCCAGCTCACCACCCTCCTCCTACGAGCAGTACTTC
CASSPPSSYEQYF
>TRBV6-1|NA|TRBD1|TRBJ2-7
TGTGCCAGCAGTGAACCAGGGGGCATCGCCTACGAGCAGTACTTC
CASSEPGGIAYEQYF
>TRBV5-4|NA|NA|TRBJ1-1
TGTGCCAGCAGCTTGGGCAGGGCGATCATGAACACTGAAGCTTTCTTT
CASSLGRAIMNTEAFF
>TRBV3-1/TRBV3-2|once|NA|TRBJ1-5
TGTGCCAGCAGCCAGGGATTAACAGGGCATCAGCCCCAGCATTTT
CASSQGLTGHQPQHF
>TRBV3-1/TRBV3-2|once|NA|TRBJ2-2
TGTGCCAGCCAGGGGCCCGGGGAGCTGTTTTTT
CASQGPGELFF
>TRBV4-2|NA|NA|TRBJ1-4
TGTGCCAGCAGGCTAGAGACTAATGAAAAACTGTTTTTT
CASRLETNEKLFF
>TRBV28|NA|NA|TRBJ2-2
TGTGCCAGCAGACCGCCGGGACACTCAGACACCGGGGAGCTGTTTTTT
CASRPPGHSDTGELFF
>TRBV10-2|NA|NA|TRBJ2-2
TGCGCCAGCAGTGCTTATGTCCCTGCCGGGGAGCTGTTTTTT
CASSAYVPAGELFF
>TRBV3-1/TRBV3-2|NA|TRBD2|TRBJ2-7
TGTGCCAGCAGCCAAGGGCTAGCGGGAGGACTCTACGAGCAGTACTTC
CASSQGLAGGLYEQYF
>TRBV7-8|NA|NA|TRBJ1-6
TGTGCCAGCAGCTTAGCACACAGACGGGGAAATTCACCCCTCCACTTT
CASSLAHRRGNSPLHF
>TRBV30|NA|TRBD2|TRBJ2-1
TGTGCCTGCGGACTAGGAAGGGAGGATGAGCAGTTCTTC
CACGLGREDEQFF
>TRBV5-1|few|NA|TRBJ1-1
TGCGCCAGCAGCTTGCTAGAAAGAGGGAGTGAAGCTTTCTTT
CASSLLERGSEAFF
>TRBV30|NA|TRBD2|TRBJ2-7
TGTGCCTGGAGTGTAGGACTAGGTGAATACGAGCAGTACTTC
CAWSVGLGEYEQYF
>TRBV5-1|NA|TRBD2|TRBJ2-3
TGCGCCAGCAGCCCTAGCGGGGCCACAGATACGCAGTATTTT
CASSPSGATDTQYF
>TRBV18|NA|TRBD1|TRBJ1-2
TGTGCCAGCTCACCCTGGGGGCAGGGGGTGAATGGCTACACCTTC
CASSPWGQGVNGYTF
>TRBV6-5|NA|NA|TRBJ2-6
TGTGCCAGCAGTTACGCGGGCTCTGGGGCCAACGTCCTGACTTTC
CASSYAGSGANVLTF
>TRBV7-8|once|NA|TRBJ2-5
TGTGCCAGCAGCTTTCAACTTATCTTTGGTGAGACCCAGTACTTC
CASSFQLIFGETQYF
>TRBV7-9|once|TRBD2|TRBJ2-1
TGTGCCAGCAGCTTCCATCGACTAGCGGGAGCCCTTAATGAGCAGTTCTTC
CASSFHRLAGALNEQFF
>TRBV5-4|NA|NA|TRBJ2-5
TGTGCCAGCAGCTCTCGGAGGGACGGAGAGACCCAGTACTTC
CASSSRRDGETQYF
>TRBV9|NA|NA|TRBJ2-3
TGTGCCAGCAGCGTACAAGCCGAAACAGATACGCAGTATTTT
CASSVQAETDTQYF
>TRBV9|NA|NA|TRBJ1-4
TGTGCCAGCAGCCCCCGAACTGGTGAAAAACTGTTTTTT
CASSPRTGEKLFF
>TRBV4-3|few|NA|TRBJ2-3
TGCGCCAGCAGCCAAGTCAACAGAGGCACAGATACGCAGTATTTT
CASSQVNRGTDTQYF
>TRBV28|few|NA|TRBJ1-5
TGTGCCAGCAGTTTACAACAGGGTCGCAATCAGCCCCAGCATTTT
CASSLQQGRNQPQHF
>TRBV18|NA|NA|TRBJ2-7
TGTGCCAGCTCACCAAGGGACACCTCCTACGAGCAGTACTTC
CASSPRDTSYEQYF
>TRBV7-2|NA|TRBD1|TRBJ2-5
TGTGCCAGCAGCTTAGGGACAGGGCACGGGGAGACCCAGTACTTC
CASSLGTGHGETQYF
>TRBV6-5|NA|NA|TRBJ1-5
TGTGCCAGCAGTCCTGGGGGCTGGGGTCAGCCCCAGCATTTT
CASSPGGWGQPQHF
>TRBV10-3|NA|TRBD1|TRBJ1-6
TGTGCCATTTCCTCGGACAGGGATTCACCCCTCCACTTT
CAISSDRDSPLHF
>TRBV3-1/TRBV3-2|NA|NA|TRBJ1-1
TGTGCCAGCAGCCAACTCCGGACAACTTTCTTT
CASSQLRTTFF
>TRBV28|NA|TRBD2|TRBJ2-1
TGTGCCAGCTCCTCAGGGACTAGAGGCAATGAGCAGTTCTTC
CASSSGTRGNEQFF
>TRBV4-1|NA|NA|TRBJ2-7
TGCGCCAGCAGCCAACCCCCTTTGTACGAGCAGTACTTC
CASSQPPLYEQYF
>TRBV19|NA|NA|TRBJ1-4
TGTGCCAGTAGGGACAGAGCCGCCAATGAAAAACTGTTTTTT
CASRDRAANEKLFF
>TRBV28|few|NA|TRBJ1-5
TGTGCCAGCAGCCAAACAGGGTTGGCGCATCAGCCCCAGCATTTT
CASSQTGLAHQPQHF
>TRBV28|NA|NA|TRBJ1-5
TGTGCCAGCACCTCCACGGGTTCTGTTAGCAATCAGCCCCAGCATTTT
CASTSTGSVSNQPQHF
>TRBV7-3|NA|NA|TRBJ2-2
TGTGCCAGCAGAACCAGTGTTAACACCGGGGAGCTGTTTTTT
CASRTSVNTGELFF
>TRBV19|NA|TRBD1|TRBJ1-5
TGTGCCAGTAGTCCCGCCCCACGACAGGGCTGGGGCAATCAGCCCCAGCATTTT
CASSPAPRQGWGNQPQHF
>TRBV7-8|NA|TRBD1|TRBJ2-7
TGTGCCAGCAGCTACCGGGACAGCTCCTACGAGCAGTACTTC
CASSYRDSSYEQYF
>TRBV18|NA|NA|TRBJ2-1
TGTGCCAGCTCACCCCAGGGCTCAGGAAATGAGCAGTTCTTC
CASSPQGSGNEQFF